The sequence of this T cell receptor beta chain was determined in a study of CD8 T cells in ankylosing spondylitis. This clonotype has at least ten counts. Its matching antigen is unknown. TCRdb reprocessed the 5' RACE reads via MiXCR and lists one record per CDR3 protein. Of some 140,000 distinct CDR3 sequences in the sample, 5.5% to 7.5% are singletons; the top ten hold around an eighth. Study-wide results and limits: A CD8+ phenotype characterized the disease-linked clones, which were relatively rare in peripheral blood. Disease-linked clones reportedly concentrated significantly in matched ankylosing spondylitis synovial fluid.

The material sequenced was blood, either unsorted or a sorted T cell fraction (not recorded which). The receptor comes from a female donor with ankylosing spondylitis or in good health (not recorded which).

The chain's CDR3 is CSVEISYEQYF. The CDR3 DNA is TGCAGCGTTGAAATCTCCTACGAGCAGTACTTC. The chain combines TRBV29-1 with TRBJ2-7; D not certain. Germline CDR1 is SQVTM and CDR2 is ANQGSEA. V was trimmed by 2 bases and J by 0 bases, leaving 2 bases between them. The CDR3 is 11 amino acids.